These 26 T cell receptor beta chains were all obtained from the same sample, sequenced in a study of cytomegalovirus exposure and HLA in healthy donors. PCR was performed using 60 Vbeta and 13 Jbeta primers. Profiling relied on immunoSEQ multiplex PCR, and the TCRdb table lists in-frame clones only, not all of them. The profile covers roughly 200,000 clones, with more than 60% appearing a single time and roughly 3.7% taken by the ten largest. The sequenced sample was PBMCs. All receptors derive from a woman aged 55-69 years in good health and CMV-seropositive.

Here the CDR3 reads CASSARGGSRYEQYF. The DNA of the CDR3 is TGTGCCAGCAGCGCTAGGGGGGGGAGTCGATACGAGCAGTACTTC. The chain employs TRBV7-3 and TRBJ2-7, with D possibly TRBD2 on 7 matching bases. V shed 5 bases and J shed 4 bases, with 18 bases lying between them. CDR1 and CDR2 from the germline V gene are SGHTA and FQGTGA. This CDR3 region has 15 residues.

As DNA, the CDR3 is TGTGCCAGCAGCCAATCCTACAGGGGGCGCGGAAGGCTAACTAATGAAAAACTGTTTTTT. Translating it yields CASSQSYRGRGRLTNEKLFF. The chain joins TRBV28 to TRBJ1-4, with 9 nucleotides matching TRBD1. V lost 6 bases to trimming and J lost 1 base; unmatched junction nucleotides: 18. CDR3 length equals 20 residues. CDR1 MDHEN and CDR2 SYDVKM come from the germline V gene.

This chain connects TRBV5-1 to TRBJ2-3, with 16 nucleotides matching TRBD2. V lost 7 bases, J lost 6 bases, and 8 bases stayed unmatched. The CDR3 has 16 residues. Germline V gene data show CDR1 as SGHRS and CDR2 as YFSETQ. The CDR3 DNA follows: TGCGCCAGCTCGCCTGGGACTAGCGGGGGGGTTGATACGCAGTATTTT. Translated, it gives CASSPGTSGGVDTQYF.

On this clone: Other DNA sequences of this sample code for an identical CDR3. CDR3 region: CASSFRGNIQYF. For the CDR3, the DNA is TGTGCCAGCAGTTTTAGAGGGAACATTCAGTACTTC. The V and J genes are TRBV28 and TRBJ2-4; tentatively, D is TRBD2 (5 bases). The V gene lost 3 bases and the J gene lost 7 bases, with 7 bases spanning the gap. The CDR3 runs 12 residues. Germline CDR1 and CDR2: MDHEN and SYDVKM.

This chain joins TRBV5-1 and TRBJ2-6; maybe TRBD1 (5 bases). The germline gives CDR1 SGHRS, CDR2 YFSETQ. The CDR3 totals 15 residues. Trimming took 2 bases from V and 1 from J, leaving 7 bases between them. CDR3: CASSLGASGANVLTF. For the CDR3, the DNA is TGCGCCAGCAGCTTAGGGGCATCTGGGGCCAACGTCCTGACTTTC.

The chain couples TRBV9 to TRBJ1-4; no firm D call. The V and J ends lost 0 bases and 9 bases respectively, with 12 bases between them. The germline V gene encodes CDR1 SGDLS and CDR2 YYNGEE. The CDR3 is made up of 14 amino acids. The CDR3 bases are TGTGCCAGCAGCGTAGCAACAGAGCGGAAAAAACTGTTTTTT. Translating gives CASSVATERKKLFF.

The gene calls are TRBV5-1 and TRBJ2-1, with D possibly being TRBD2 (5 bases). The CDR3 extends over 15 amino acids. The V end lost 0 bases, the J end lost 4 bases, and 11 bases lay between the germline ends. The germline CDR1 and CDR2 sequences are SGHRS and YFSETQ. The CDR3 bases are TGCGCCAGCAGCTTGGAGGGAGTTCGATACAATGAGCAGTTCTTC. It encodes CASSLEGVRYNEQFF. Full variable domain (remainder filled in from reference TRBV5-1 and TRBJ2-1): KAGVTQTPRYLIKTRGQQVTLSCSPISGHRSVSWYQQTPGQGLQFLFEYFSETQRNKGNFPGRFSGRQFSNSRSEMNVSTLELGDSALYLCASSLEGVRYNEQFFGPGTRLTVL.

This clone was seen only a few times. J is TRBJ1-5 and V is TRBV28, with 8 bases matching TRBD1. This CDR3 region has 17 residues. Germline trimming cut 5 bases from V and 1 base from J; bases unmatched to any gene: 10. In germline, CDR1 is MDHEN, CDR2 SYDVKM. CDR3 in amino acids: CASSMSRDRTSNQPQHF. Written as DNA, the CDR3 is TGTGCCAGCAGTATGTCCCGGGACAGGACGAGCAATCAGCCCCAGCATTTT. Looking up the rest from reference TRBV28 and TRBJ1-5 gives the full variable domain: DVKVTQSSRYLVKRTGEKVFLECVQDMDHENMFWYRQDPGLGLRLIYFSYDVKMKEKGDIPEGYSVSREKKERFSLILESASTNQTSMYLCASSMSRDRTSNQPQHFGDGTRLSIL.

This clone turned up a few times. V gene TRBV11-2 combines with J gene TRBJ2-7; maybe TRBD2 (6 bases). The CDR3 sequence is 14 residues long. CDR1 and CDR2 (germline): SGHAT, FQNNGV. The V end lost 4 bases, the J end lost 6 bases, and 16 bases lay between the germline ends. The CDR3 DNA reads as TGTGCCAGCAGCTCGCAGCGGGCTGCTGCCGAGCAGTACTTC. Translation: CASSSQRAAAEQYF.

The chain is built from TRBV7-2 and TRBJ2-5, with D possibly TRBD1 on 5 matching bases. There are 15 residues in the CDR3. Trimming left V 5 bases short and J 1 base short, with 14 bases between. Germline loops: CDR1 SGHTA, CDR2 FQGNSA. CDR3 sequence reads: CASSTRGFSQETQYF. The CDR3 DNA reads TGTGCCAGCAGCACAAGGGGTTTCAGCCAAGAGACCCAGTACTTC.

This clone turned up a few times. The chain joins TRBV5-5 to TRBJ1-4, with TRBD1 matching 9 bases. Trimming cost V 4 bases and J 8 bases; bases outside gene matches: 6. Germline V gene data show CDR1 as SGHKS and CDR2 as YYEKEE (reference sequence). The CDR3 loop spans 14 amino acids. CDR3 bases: TGTGCCAGCAGCGAGGACAGGGGTGGGGAAAAACTGTTTTTT. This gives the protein CASSEDRGGEKLFF.

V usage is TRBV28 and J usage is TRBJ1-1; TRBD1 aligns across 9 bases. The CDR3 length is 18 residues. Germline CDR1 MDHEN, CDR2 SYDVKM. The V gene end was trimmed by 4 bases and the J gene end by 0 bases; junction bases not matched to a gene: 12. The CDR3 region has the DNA TGTGCCAGCAGTTGGCCTACAGGGGGCCACTCCATGAACACTGAAGCTTTCTTT. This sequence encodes CASSWPTGGHSMNTEAFF.

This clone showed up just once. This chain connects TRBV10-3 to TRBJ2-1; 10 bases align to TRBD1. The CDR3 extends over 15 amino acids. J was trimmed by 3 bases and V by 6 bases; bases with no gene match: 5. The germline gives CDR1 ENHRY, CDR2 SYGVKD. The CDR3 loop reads CAISAGTGVYNEQFF. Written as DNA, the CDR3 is TGTGCCATCAGCGCCGGGACAGGGGTCTACAATGAGCAGTTCTTC.

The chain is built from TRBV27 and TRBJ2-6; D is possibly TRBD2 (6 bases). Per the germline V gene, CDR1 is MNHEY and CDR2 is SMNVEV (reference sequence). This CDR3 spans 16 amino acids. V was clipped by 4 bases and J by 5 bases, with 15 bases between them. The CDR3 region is CASSSGRGGWANVLTF. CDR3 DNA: TGTGCCAGCAGTTCGGGACGGGGAGGCTGGGCCAACGTCCTGACTTTC.

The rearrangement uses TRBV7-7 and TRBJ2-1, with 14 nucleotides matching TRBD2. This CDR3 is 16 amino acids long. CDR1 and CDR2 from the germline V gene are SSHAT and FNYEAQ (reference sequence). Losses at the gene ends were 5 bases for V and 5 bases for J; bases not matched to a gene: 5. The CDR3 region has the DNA TGTGCCAGCAGCCCCGGACTAGCGGGGGGTAACAATGAGCAGTTCTTC. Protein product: CASSPGLAGGNNEQFF.

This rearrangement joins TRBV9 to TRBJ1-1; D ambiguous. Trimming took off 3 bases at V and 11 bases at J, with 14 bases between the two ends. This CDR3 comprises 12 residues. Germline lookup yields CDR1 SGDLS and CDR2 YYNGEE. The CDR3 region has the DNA TGTGCCAGCAGCGCGATGCGGGGTGGGGCTTTCTTT. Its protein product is CASSAMRGGAFF.

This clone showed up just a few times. The CDR3 sequence: CASSPEWPRGTNQPQHF. The CDR3 DNA reads as TGTGCCAGCTCACCCGAATGGCCCAGGGGAACCAATCAGCCCCAGCATTTT. The chain employs TRBV18 and TRBJ1-5; tentatively, D is TRBD1 (6 bases). The CDR3 runs to 17 residues. Germline loops: CDR1 KGHSH, CDR2 LQKENI. V was shortened by 3 bases and J by 3 bases, with 18 bases between the two germline ends.

The DNA for the CDR3 is TGTGCCAGTAGTATGGATGCGGACAGGTTGAAGTACTTC. Translation gives CASSMDADRLKYF. This rearrangement joins TRBV19 to TRBJ2-5, with TRBD1 matching over 7 bases. This CDR3 has 13 residues. CDR1 is LNHDA and CDR2 is SQIVND in the germline V gene (reference sequence). After removal of 3 bases from V and 12 bases from J, the junction contained 10 bases not matched to a gene.

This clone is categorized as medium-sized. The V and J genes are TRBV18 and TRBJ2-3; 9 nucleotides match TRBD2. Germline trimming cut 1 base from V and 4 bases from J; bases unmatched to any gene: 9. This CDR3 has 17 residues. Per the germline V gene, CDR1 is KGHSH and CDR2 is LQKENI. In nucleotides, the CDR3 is TGTGCCAGCTCACCACTGGGGCTAGCGGGATGGGCAGATACGCAGTATTTT. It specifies CASSPLGLAGWADTQYF.

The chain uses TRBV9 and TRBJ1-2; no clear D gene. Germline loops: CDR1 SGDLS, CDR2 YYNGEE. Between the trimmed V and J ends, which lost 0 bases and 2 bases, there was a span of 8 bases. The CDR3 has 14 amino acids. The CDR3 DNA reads TGTGCCAGCAGCGTAGTTTCAGGAAACTATGGCTACACCTTC. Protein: CASSVVSGNYGYTF. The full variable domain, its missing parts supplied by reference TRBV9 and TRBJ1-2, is DSGVTQTPKHLITATGQRVTLRCSPRSGDLSVYWYQQSLDQGLQFLIQYYNGEERAKGNILERFSAQQFPDLHSELNLSSLELGDSALYFCASSVVSGNYGYTFGSGTRLTVV.

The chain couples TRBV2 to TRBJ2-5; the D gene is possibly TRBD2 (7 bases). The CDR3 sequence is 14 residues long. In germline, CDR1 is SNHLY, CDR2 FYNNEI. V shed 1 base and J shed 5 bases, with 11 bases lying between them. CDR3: CASSEVGGGETQYF. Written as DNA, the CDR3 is TGTGCCAGCAGTGAAGTGGGAGGGGGGGAGACCCAGTACTTC.

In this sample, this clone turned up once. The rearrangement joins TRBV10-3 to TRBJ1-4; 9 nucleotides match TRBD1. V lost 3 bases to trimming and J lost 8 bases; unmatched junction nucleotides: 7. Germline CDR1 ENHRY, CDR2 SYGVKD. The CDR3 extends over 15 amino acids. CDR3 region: CAISDSSGQGEKLFF. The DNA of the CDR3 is TGTGCCATCAGTGATAGTTCCGGACAGGGGGAAAAACTGTTTTTT.

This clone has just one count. CDR3 coding DNA: TGTGCCAGCAGCTCAGAAACGTACAATGAGCAGTTCTTC. Amino acid sequence: CASSSETYNEQFF. The chain joins TRBV7-9 to TRBJ2-1; D call uncertain. This CDR3 is built from 13 residues. CDR1 is SEHNR, CDR2 FQNEAQ, per germline (reference sequence). The ends were cut back, 4 bases at V and 4 bases at J, with 8 bases in the middle. Together with reference TRBV7-9 and TRBJ2-1, the CDR3 gives the full variable domain: DTGVSQNPRHKITKRGQNVTFRCDPISEHNRLYWYRQTLGQGPEFLTYFQNEAQLEKSRLLSDRFSAERPKGSFSTLEIQRTEQGDSAMYLCASSSETYNEQFFGPGTRLTVL.

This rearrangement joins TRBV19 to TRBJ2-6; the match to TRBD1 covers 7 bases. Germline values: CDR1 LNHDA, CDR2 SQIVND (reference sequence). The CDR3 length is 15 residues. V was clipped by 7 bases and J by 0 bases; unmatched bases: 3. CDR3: CASKRQGSGANVLTF. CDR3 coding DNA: TGTGCCAGTAAACGACAGGGCTCTGGGGCCAACGTCCTGACTTTC.

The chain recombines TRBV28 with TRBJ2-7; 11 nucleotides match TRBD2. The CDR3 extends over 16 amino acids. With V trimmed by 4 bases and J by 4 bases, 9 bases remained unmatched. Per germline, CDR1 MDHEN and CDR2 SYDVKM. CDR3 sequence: CASSSGGTSGIYEQYF. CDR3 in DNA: TGTGCCAGCAGTTCGGGGGGGACTAGCGGAATTTACGAGCAGTACTTC.

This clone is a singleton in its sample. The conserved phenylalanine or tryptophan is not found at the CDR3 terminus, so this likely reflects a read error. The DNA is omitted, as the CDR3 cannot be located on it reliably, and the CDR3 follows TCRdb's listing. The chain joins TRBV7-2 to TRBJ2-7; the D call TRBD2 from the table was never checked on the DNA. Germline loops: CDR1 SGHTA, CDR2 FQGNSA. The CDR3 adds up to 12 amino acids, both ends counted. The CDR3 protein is CASSRPSGLAVY.